The 31 T cell receptor beta chains in this list originate from one sample, sequenced in a study of neoadjuvant anti-PD-1 for oral cavity cancer. The method was immunoSEQ multiplex PCR; TCRdb's version includes in-frame clones alone and lacks a portion of them. The table records some 15,000 clones, around 69% of them present only once. Sample: PBMCs, taken before nivolumab (anti-PD-1) treatment. The origin of the receptors is a person between 40 and 85 years old with oral cavity squamous cell carcinoma.

The V gene is TRBV6-1, the J gene TRBJ2-7, with 7 bases lining up with TRBD1. The V and J ends lost 6 bases and 3 bases, in that order; junction bases with no gene match: 8. The CDR3 consists of 14 residues. Germline V gene data show CDR1 as MNHNS and CDR2 as SASEGT. The DNA of the CDR3 is TGTGCCAGCAGGGTGACAGGGTCCTTCTACGAGCAGTACTTC. Translating it yields CASRVTGSFYEQYF.

The CDR3 coding sequence is TGTGCCAGCAGCCCGGAGCCCGGATTTAAAGCTTTCTTT. As protein: CASSPEPGFKAFF. The genes are TRBV7-3 and TRBJ1-1, with D unclear. V lost 5 bases and J lost 9, with 16 bases in between. CDR3 length: 13 residues. CDR1 SGHTA and CDR2 FQGTGA come from the germline V gene.

CDR3: CASSPTRQETQYF. CDR3 DNA sequence: TGCGCCAGCAGTCCGACACGACAAGAGACCCAGTACTTC. This chain links TRBV4-1 with TRBJ2-5; no definite D call. This CDR3 contains 13 residues. Trimming removed 6 bases from V and 2 bases from J, with 10 bases in between. Germline V gives CDR1 MGHRA, CDR2 YSYEKL.

CDR3 nucleotides: TGTGCCATCAAGGATAAGGGGGCCGGGGAGCTGTTTTTT. This encodes CAIKDKGAGELFF. The genes are TRBV10-3 and TRBJ2-2, with D maybe TRBD1 (6 bases). CDR1 is ENHRY, CDR2 SYGVKD, per germline. The CDR3 sequence is 13 residues long. Between the trimmed V and J ends, which lost 7 bases and 6 bases, there was a span of 12 bases.

The chain joins TRBV2 to TRBJ2-7; 9 bases match TRBD1. This CDR3 is built from 14 residues. The germline V gene encodes CDR1 SNHLY and CDR2 FYNNEI. Losses at the gene ends were 8 bases for V and 5 bases for J; bases not matched to a gene: 10. CDR3 loop: CASLTGTGINEQYF. The CDR3 DNA follows: TGTGCCAGCTTGACCGGGACAGGGATCAACGAGCAGTACTTC.

This clone came up a few times. The rearrangement joins TRBV10-3 to TRBJ1-2, with a possible D match to TRBD1 (5 bases). V lost 5 bases and J 6 bases, leaving 13 bases between the germline ends. The V gene's germline CDR1 is ENHRY and CDR2 SYGVKD. The CDR3 totals 13 residues. The CDR3 spells CAISWDGGDGYTF. CDR3 DNA sequence: TGTGCCATCAGTTGGGACGGGGGGGATGGCTACACCTTC.

The chain is built from TRBV7-3 and TRBJ1-1; D is undetermined. V dropped 0 bases and J dropped 1 base, with 6 bases sitting between them. This CDR3 comprises 14 residues. Germline assignment: CDR1 SGHTA and CDR2 FQGTGA. CDR3 DNA sequence: TGTGCCAGCAGCTTAACTTCGGAGAACACTGAAGCTTTCTTT. This translates into CASSLTSENTEAFF.

This chain links TRBV15 with TRBJ1-5; D is unclear. V was pared by 6 bases and J by 1 base, with 13 bases between. This CDR3 is 15 amino acids long. CDR1 LNHNV and CDR2 YYDKDF come from the germline V gene (reference sequence). The CDR3 coding sequence is TGTGCCACCAGGGGAGTTCCCCAGAGCAATCAGCCCCAGCATTTT. It yields the protein CATRGVPQSNQPQHF.

This clone occurred a few times. V usage is TRBV6-1 and J usage is TRBJ1-5; D possibly corresponds to TRBD1 (6 bases). V lost 3 bases and J lost 7, with 22 bases in between. Germline V CDR1 and CDR2: MNHNS, SASEGT. The CDR3 totals 17 residues. CDR3 bases: TGTGCCAGCAGTGATTCCTCGGACAGTATGACGTGGCAGCCCCAGCATTTT. Amino acid sequence: CASSDSSDSMTWQPQHF.

The chain couples TRBV6-6 to TRBJ1-3, with D uncertain. Trimming left V 7 bases short and J 8 bases short, with 9 bases between. Germline values: CDR1 MNHNY, CDR2 SVGAGI (reference sequence). This CDR3 has 11 amino acids. The CDR3 nucleotides are TGTGCCAGCAAAACCGGGGACACCATATATTTT. This gives the protein CASKTGDTIYF.

J is TRBJ1-2 and V is TRBV19; 7 bases are a match to TRBD1. From germline, CDR1 is LNHDA and CDR2 SQIVND (reference sequence). Trimming removed 3 bases from V and 4 bases from J; junction bases left unmatched: 8. There are 15 residues in the CDR3. CDR3 sequence reads: CASSMTGTDLYGYTF. DNA of the CDR3: TGTGCCAGTAGTATGACTGGGACAGACCTCTATGGCTACACCTTC.

The chain combines TRBV6-5 with TRBJ2-2; tentatively, D is TRBD1 (6 bases). The CDR3 length is 14 residues. Trimming cost V 5 bases and J 10 bases, with 17 bases left between them. Germline CDR1 is MNHEY and CDR2 is SVGAGI. The CDR3 loop is CASSKTGTKEELFF. The CDR3 DNA follows: TGTGCCAGCAGTAAGACAGGTACAAAGGAGGAGCTGTTTTTT.

The chain combines TRBV15 with TRBJ1-4, with D hard to call. This CDR3 has 13 amino acids. With 6 bases removed from V and 8 bases from J, the gap between germline ends came to 13 bases. Germline CDR1 and CDR2: LNHNV and YYDKDF (reference sequence). The CDR3 is CATRKGPGEKLFF. CDR3 bases: TGTGCCACCAGGAAGGGCCCAGGAGAAAAACTGTTTTTT.

This sequence joins TRBV25-1 and TRBJ2-3; D not resolved. The germline V and J ends were trimmed by 0 bases and 1 base, with 5 bases remaining between them. CDR1 is MGHDK and CDR2 is SYGVNS in the germline V gene. The CDR3 spans 14 residues. The CDR3 bases are TGTGCCAGCAGTGAATATGAGGGCACAGATACGCAGTATTTT. This encodes CASSEYEGTDTQYF.

This clone occurred a few times. In nucleotides, the CDR3 is TGCGCCAGCAGTGAAGTCCAGGGGTATTACGGGGAGCTGTTTTTT. The encoded protein is CASSEVQGYYGELFF. The rearrangement joins TRBV10-2 to TRBJ2-2; D perhaps matches TRBD1 (6 bases). The CDR3 has 15 residues. CDR1 is WSHSY and CDR2 is SAAADI in the germline V gene. The V and J ends lost 3 bases and 7 bases respectively, with 15 bases between them.

The chain links TRBV6-8 to TRBJ2-2; TRBD1 matches 7 bases. V trimming: 5 bases; J trimming: 0 bases; junction bases outside the gene matches: 15. Germline V CDR1 and CDR2: MNHGY, SAAAGT. The CDR3 has 19 amino acids. The CDR3 DNA sequence: TGTGCCAGCAGTAAGACAGGGTCTTTGGCCGAATCGAACACCGGGGAGCTGTTTTTT. Translation gives CASSKTGSLAESNTGELFF.

J is TRBJ1-1 and V is TRBV11-2; D uncertain. CDR1 SGHAT and CDR2 FQNNGV come from the germline V gene. This CDR3 contains 13 residues. V shed 3 bases and J shed 2 bases, with 7 bases lying between them. The CDR3 is CASSFSGNTEAFF. The CDR3 coding sequence is TGTGCCAGCAGCTTTTCCGGTAACACTGAAGCTTTCTTT.

The chain employs TRBV7-2 and TRBJ2-7; possibly TRBD1 for D (6 bases). CDR1 is SGHTA, CDR2 FQGNSA, per germline. The CDR3 extends over 15 amino acids. V was cut by 5 bases and J by 2 bases, with 16 bases left in between. CDR3 loop: CASSDRSGTTYEQYF. CDR3 nucleotides: TGTGCCAGCAGCGATCGGTCCGGGACAACCTACGAGCAGTACTTC. The full variable domain, rest sourced from reference TRBV7-2 and TRBJ2-7, is GAGVSQSPSNKVTEKGKDVELRCDPISGHTALYWYRQSLGQGLEFLIYFQGNSAPDKSGLPSDRFSAERTGGSVSTLTIQRTQQEDSAVYLCASSDRSGTTYEQYFGPGTRLTVT.

The chain links TRBV21-1 to TRBJ1-1. TRBV21-1 is tagged as a pseudogene. The CDR3 loop spans 17 amino acids. CDR3: CASSNDRARRMNTEAFF. The CDR3 bases are TGTGCCAGCAGCAATGATCGGGCGCGTAGGATGAACACTGAAGCTTTCTTT.

V and J are TRBV6-1 and TRBJ1-1; tentatively, D is TRBD1 (5 bases). Germline lookup yields CDR1 MNHNS and CDR2 SASEGT. V lost 5 bases to trimming and J lost 8 bases, with 18 bases between them. The CDR3 loop spans 14 amino acids. CDR3 region: CASSPRDSRREAFF. CDR3 coding DNA: TGTGCCAGCAGTCCCAGAGACAGTCGGAGGGAAGCTTTCTTT.

The rearrangement links TRBV5-1 to TRBJ2-2; D gene ambiguous. The CDR3 runs to 13 residues. V was clipped by 4 bases and J by 2 bases, with 6 bases between them. Per the germline V gene, CDR1 is SGHRS and CDR2 is YFSETQ. The CDR3 DNA reads as TGCGCCAGCAGCCCCCCTAACACCGGGGAGCTGTTTTTT. Translation gives CASSPPNTGELFF.

This clone was observed a few times. V usage is TRBV11-2 and J usage is TRBJ2-1; TRBD2 aligns across 9 bases. Germline V gene sequence: CDR1 SGHAT, CDR2 FQNNGV. The CDR3 has 14 amino acids. V dropped 2 bases and J dropped 7; count of bases not matched to a gene: 3. The CDR3 bases are TGTGCCAGCAGCTTAAGCGGGAGGTTTAATGAGCAGTTCTTC. It encodes CASSLSGRFNEQFF.

This chain uses TRBV5-1 with TRBJ1-2; D not certain. Germline V gene data show CDR1 as SGHRS and CDR2 as YFSETQ. The CDR3 runs 13 residues. The V and J ends lost 0 bases and 1 base respectively, with 4 bases between them. CDR3: CASSLDINYGYTF. The CDR3 nucleotides read TGCGCCAGCAGCTTGGACATTAACTATGGCTACACCTTC.

This clone was observed a handful of times. V usage is TRBV28 and J usage is TRBJ2-1, with D unresolved. In germline, CDR1 is MDHEN, CDR2 SYDVKM. The ends were cut back, 6 bases at V and 9 bases at J, with 15 bases in the middle. CDR3 size: 13 residues. CDR3 nucleotides: TGTGCCAGCAGCCCAAGTGCGATAGTTGAGCAGTTCTTC. Translated: CASSPSAIVEQFF.

This clone was picked up a small number of times. V usage is TRBV28 and J usage is TRBJ1-2; no firm D call. This CDR3 is built from 17 residues. Trimming removed 5 bases at V and 3 bases at J, with 22 bases between. CDR1 is MDHEN and CDR2 is SYDVKM in the germline V gene. This CDR3 reads CASSPDLRRNRYYGYTF. The CDR3 bases are TGTGCCAGCAGTCCCGACCTCAGAAGAAACCGTTACTATGGCTACACCTTC.

In this sample, this clone turned up once. V and J are TRBV6-5 and TRBJ1-5; no reliable D call. The CDR3 contains 13 residues. CDR1 and CDR2 (germline): MNHEY, SVGAGI. Trimming left V 4 bases short and J 4 bases short, with 8 bases between. CDR3 sequence (DNA): TGTGCCAGCAGTTCCTCACAAAATCAGCCCCAGCATTTT. It yields the protein CASSSSQNQPQHF.

J is TRBJ2-7 and V is TRBV14; D ambiguous. This CDR3 region has 12 residues. Germline V CDR1 and CDR2: SGHDN, FVKESK. Trimming removed 0 bases from V and 2 bases from J, with 2 bases in between. CDR3 in DNA: TGTGCCAGCAGCCAAGAACCCTACGAGCAGTACTTC. The encoded protein is CASSQEPYEQYF.

The chain employs TRBV6-6 and TRBJ2-7, with D tentatively TRBD2 (5 bases). V gave up 6 bases and J gave up 0 bases, with 12 bases separating them. The CDR3 consists of 14 residues. The germline V gene has CDR1 MNHNY and CDR2 SVGAGI (reference sequence). CDR3 region: CASSARTGSYEQYF. The DNA for the CDR3 is TGTGCCAGCAGCGCCCGGACTGGCTCCTACGAGCAGTACTTC.

V usage is TRBV7-2 and J usage is TRBJ2-7, with D uncertain. Trimming took off 2 bases at V and 0 bases at J, with 5 bases between the two ends. The CDR3 runs 13 residues. Germline assignment: CDR1 SGHTA and CDR2 FQGNSA. This CDR3 reads CASSLTLSYEQYF. In nucleotides, the CDR3 is TGTGCCAGCAGCTTAACTCTCTCCTACGAGCAGTACTTC. The variable domain in full, completed from reference TRBV7-2 and TRBJ2-7, reads GAGVSQSPSNKVTEKGKDVELRCDPISGHTALYWYRQSLGQGLEFLIYFQGNSAPDKSGLPSDRFSAERTGGSVSTLTIQRTQQEDSAVYLCASSLTLSYEQYFGPGTRLTVT.

The chain employs TRBV6-1 and TRBJ1-1, with D tentatively TRBD1 (5 bases). Germline lookup yields CDR1 MNHNS and CDR2 SASEGT. The V end lost 3 bases, the J end lost 6 bases, and 14 bases lay between the germline ends. This CDR3 spans 14 amino acids. The CDR3 DNA reads TGTGCCAGCAGTGAGGCAGGGTTGTTGGCTGAAGCTTTCTTT. Translation gives CASSEAGLLAEAFF.

The gene calls are TRBV5-1 and TRBJ1-4; D is ambiguous. The germline gives CDR1 SGHRS, CDR2 YFSETQ. V was clipped by 4 bases and J by 7 bases, with 14 bases between them. The CDR3 is made up of 14 amino acids. Here the CDR3 reads CASSSRLGSEKLFF. Here the CDR3 DNA reads TGCGCCAGCAGCAGCAGGCTCGGGAGTGAAAAACTGTTTTTT. The full variable domain, in which reference TRBV5-1 and TRBJ1-4 provide the parts outside the CDR3, is KAGVTQTPRYLIKTRGQQVTLSCSPISGHRSVSWYQQTPGQGLQFLFEYFSETQRNKGNFPGRFSGRQFSNSRSEMNVSTLELGDSALYLCASSSRLGSEKLFFGSGTQLSVL.